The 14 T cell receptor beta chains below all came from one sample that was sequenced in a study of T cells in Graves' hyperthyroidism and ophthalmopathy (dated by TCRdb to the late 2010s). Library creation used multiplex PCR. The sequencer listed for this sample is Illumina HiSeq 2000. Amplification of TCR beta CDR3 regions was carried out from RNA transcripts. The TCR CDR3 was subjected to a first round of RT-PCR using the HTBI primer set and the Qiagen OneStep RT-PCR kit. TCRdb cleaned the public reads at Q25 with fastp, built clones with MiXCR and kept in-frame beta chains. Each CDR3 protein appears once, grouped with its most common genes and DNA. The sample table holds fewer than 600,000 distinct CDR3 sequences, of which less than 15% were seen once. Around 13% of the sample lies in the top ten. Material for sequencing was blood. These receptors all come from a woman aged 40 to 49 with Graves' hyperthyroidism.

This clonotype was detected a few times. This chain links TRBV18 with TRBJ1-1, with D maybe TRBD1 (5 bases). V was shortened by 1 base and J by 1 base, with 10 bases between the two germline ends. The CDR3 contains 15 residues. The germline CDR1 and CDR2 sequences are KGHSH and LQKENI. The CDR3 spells CASSPRRDQNTEAFF. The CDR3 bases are TGTGCCAGCTCACCACGAAGGGACCAGAACACTGAAGCTTTCTTT.

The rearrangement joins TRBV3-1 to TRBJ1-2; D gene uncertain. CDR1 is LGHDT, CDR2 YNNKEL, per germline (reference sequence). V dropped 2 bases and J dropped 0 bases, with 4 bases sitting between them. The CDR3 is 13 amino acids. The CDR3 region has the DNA TGTGCCAGCAGCCAACCAGCTAACTATGGCTACACCTTC. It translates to CASSQPANYGYTF.

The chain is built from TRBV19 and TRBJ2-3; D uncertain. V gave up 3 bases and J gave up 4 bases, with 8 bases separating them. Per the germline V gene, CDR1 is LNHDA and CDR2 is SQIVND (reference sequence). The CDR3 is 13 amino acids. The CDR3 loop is CASSIVVSDTQYF. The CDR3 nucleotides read TGTGCCAGTAGTATCGTTGTATCAGATACGCAGTATTTT.

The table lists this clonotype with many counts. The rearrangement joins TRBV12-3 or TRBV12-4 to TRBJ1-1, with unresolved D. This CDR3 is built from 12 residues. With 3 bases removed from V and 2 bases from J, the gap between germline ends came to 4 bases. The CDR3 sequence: CASSFRNTEAFF. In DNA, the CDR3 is TGTGCCAGCAGTTTTCGAAACACTGAAGCTTTCTTT.

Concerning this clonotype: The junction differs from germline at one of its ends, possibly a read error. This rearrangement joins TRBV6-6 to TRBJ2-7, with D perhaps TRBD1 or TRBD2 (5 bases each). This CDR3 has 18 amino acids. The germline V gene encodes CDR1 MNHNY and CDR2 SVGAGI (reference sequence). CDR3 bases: TGTGCCAGCAGTTACTCGATTTGGAGACGGGACCCATCCTACAAGCAGTACTTC. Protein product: CASSYSIWRRDPSYKQYF.

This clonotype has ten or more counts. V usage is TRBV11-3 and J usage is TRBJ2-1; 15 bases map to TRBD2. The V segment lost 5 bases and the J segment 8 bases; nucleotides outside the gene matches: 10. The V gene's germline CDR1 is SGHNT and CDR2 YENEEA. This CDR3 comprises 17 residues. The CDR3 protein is CASSASGLAGGADEQFF. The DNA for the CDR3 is TGTGCCAGCAGCGCATCGGGACTAGCGGGAGGAGCCGATGAGCAGTTCTTC.

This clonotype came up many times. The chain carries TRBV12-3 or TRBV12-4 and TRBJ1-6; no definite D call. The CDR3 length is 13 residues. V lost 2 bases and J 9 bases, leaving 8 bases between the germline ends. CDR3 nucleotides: TGTGCCAGCAGTTTACTCGCTGCTTCACCCCTCCACTTT. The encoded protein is CASSLLAASPLHF.

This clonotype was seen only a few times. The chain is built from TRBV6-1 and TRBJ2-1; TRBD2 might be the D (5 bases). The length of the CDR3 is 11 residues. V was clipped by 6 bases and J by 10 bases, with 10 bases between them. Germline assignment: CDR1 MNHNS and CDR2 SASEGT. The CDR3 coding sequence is TGTGCCAGCAGAACGGGAAAAGAGCAGTTCTTC. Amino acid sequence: CASRTGKEQFF.

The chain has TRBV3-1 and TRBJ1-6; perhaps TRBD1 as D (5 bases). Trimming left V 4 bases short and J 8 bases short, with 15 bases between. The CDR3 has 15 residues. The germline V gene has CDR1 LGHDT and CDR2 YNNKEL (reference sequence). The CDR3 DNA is TGTGCCAGCAGCCCAACCCCAGGGTCGGATTCACCCCTCCACTTT. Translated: CASSPTPGSDSPLHF.

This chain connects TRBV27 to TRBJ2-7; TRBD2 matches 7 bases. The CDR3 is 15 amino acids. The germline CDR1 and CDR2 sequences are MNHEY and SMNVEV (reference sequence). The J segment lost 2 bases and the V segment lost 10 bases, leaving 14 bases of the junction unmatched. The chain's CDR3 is CATRLSGGGPYEQYF. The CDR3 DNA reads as TGTGCCACTCGACTCTCGGGCGGGGGTCCCTACGAGCAGTACTTC.

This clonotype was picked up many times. The CDR3 DNA is TGTGCCAGCTTTACAGGCTATGGAGAGACCCAGTACTTC. Translating it yields CASFTGYGETQYF. The chain couples TRBV2 to TRBJ2-5, with D maybe TRBD1 (5 bases). Germline V gene sequence: CDR1 SNHLY, CDR2 FYNNEI. This CDR3 is 13 amino acids long. V was trimmed by 8 bases and J by 4 bases, leaving 14 bases between them.

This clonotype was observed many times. The CDR3 bases are TGTGCCAGCAGTCTAAAGGAGCGGCTAACCGGGGAGCTGTTTTTT. Its translation: CASSLKERLTGELFF. The chain combines TRBV12-3 or TRBV12-4 with TRBJ2-2; D perhaps matches TRBD2 (5 bases). Trimming shortened V by 5 bases and J by 5 bases, and 15 bases separated the two germline ends. The CDR3 has 15 amino acids.

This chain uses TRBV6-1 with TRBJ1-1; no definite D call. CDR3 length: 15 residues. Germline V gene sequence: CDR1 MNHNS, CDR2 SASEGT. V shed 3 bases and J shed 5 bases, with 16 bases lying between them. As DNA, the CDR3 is TGTGCCAGCAGTGAGATACAGAGTTTAGGGACTGAAGCTTTCTTT. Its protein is CASSEIQSLGTEAFF.

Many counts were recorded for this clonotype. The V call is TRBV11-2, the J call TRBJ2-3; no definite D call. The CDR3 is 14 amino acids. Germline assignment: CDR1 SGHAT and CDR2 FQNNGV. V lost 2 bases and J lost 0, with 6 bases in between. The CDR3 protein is CASSLFTSTDTQYF. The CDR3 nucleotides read TGTGCCAGCAGCTTATTTACTAGCACAGATACGCAGTATTTT.